This T cell receptor beta chain was found in a study of T cells after yellow fever vaccination. CDR1 and CDR2 (germline): SGDLS, YYNGEE. The CDR3 runs to 15 residues. Trimming removed 4 bases at V and 4 bases at J, with 16 bases between. The study made its TCR cDNA through 5'RACE template switching. That step introduced a universal primer site along with UMIs. TCRdb recomputed calls from the 5' RACE reads with MiXCR, one row per CDR3 protein. The table includes about 260,000 distinct CDR3 sequences, roughly 13% detected once. This clonotype has only a few counts. What it recognizes is unknown. General study results and limits: Booster samples showed a return of most primary-vaccination clones (roughly 95% CD4, approximately 88% CD8). Clonotype sharing between CD4 and CD8 compartments was small. There was a possibility that FACS-sorted repertoires contained abundant clonotypes contaminating from the bulk population.

This receptor was taken from a man in his thirties or forties who received the YFV17D yellow fever vaccine. The V and J genes are TRBV9 and TRBJ2-3, with a tentative D call TRBD2 (5 bases). Sequenced material: CD4+ T cells sorted from PBMCs, taken 45 days after the yellow fever booster vaccination. The CDR3 region has the DNA TGTGCCAGCAGCACGGATAGCGTTCTTGCAGATACGCAGTATTTT. Protein: CASSTDSVLADTQYF. The full variable domain, completed using reference TRBV9 and TRBJ2-3, is DSGVTQTPKHLITATGQRVTLRCSPRSGDLSVYWYQQSLDQGLQFLIQYYNGEERAKGNILERFSAQQFPDLHSELNLSSLELGDSALYFCASSTDSVLADTQYFGPGTRLTVL.